These T cell receptor beta chains were read from a single sample in a study of shared clonotypes between healthy human individuals. The table came from immunoSEQ multiplex PCR; TCRdb's copy has only in-frame clones and leaves some out. The table has about 1 million clones, roughly 75% seen once; the top ten hold approximately 1.5%. Specimen: memory CD4+ T cells sorted from blood. The receptors shown here come from a man aged 18 to 29 in good health. CDR3s include the opening cysteine and the closing phenylalanine or tryptophan. Fields, in order: D gene, J gene, V gene, clone size, CDR3 protein, CDR3 DNA. A D gene is named only where the DNA matches it firmly. Expanded clones are given a class, and other clones once, few, many or no size at all.

d_gene: TRBD1
j_gene: TRBJ1-6
v_gene: TRBV7-2
abundance: NA
CDR3aa: CASSADRGYNSPLHF
CDR3nt: TGTGCCAGCAGCGCCGACAGGGGGTATAATTCACCCCTCCACTTT

d_gene: NA
j_gene: TRBJ2-2
v_gene: TRBV19
abundance: NA
CDR3aa: CASTDGRGTGELFF
CDR3nt: TGTGCCAGTACCGATGGCAGGGGCACCGGGGAGCTGTTTTTT

d_gene: TRBD2
j_gene: TRBJ2-1
v_gene: TRBV7-9
abundance: NA
CDR3aa: CASSPRLLAGGWDEQFF
CDR3nt: TGTGCCAGCAGCCCCCGGTTACTAGCGGGGGGGTGGGATGAGCAGTTCTTC

d_gene: NA
j_gene: TRBJ2-7
v_gene: TRBV27
abundance: NA
CDR3aa: CASSDRLGGADEQYF
CDR3nt: TGTGCCAGCAGTGACCGATTGGGGGGCGCGGACGAGCAGTACTTC

d_gene: NA
j_gene: TRBJ2-1
v_gene: TRBV29-1
abundance: NA
CDR3aa: CSAHTHGEQFF
CDR3nt: TGCAGCGCCCACACTCATGGTGAGCAGTTCTTC

d_gene: NA
j_gene: TRBJ1-1
v_gene: TRBV29-1
abundance: many
CDR3aa: CSVGRVGTEAFF
CDR3nt: TGCAGCGTTGGCAGGGTGGGGACTGAAGCTTTCTTT

d_gene: NA
j_gene: TRBJ2-7
v_gene: TRBV28
abundance: once
CDR3aa: CASSSEQGPEQYF
CDR3nt: TGTGCCAGCAGTTCCGAACAGGGACCCGAGCAGTACTTC

d_gene: NA
j_gene: TRBJ1-1
v_gene: TRBV29-1
abundance: NA
CDR3aa: CSVEEGREAFF
CDR3nt: TGCAGCGTTGAAGAGGGCAGGGAAGCTTTCTTT

d_gene: NA
j_gene: TRBJ1-1
v_gene: TRBV7-2
abundance: NA
CDR3aa: CASSLVGTGLNTEAFF
CDR3nt: TGTGCCAGCAGCTTAGTTGGCACGGGGTTAAACACTGAAGCTTTCTTT

d_gene: TRBD1
j_gene: TRBJ2-2
v_gene: TRBV7-6
abundance: NA
CDR3aa: CASSPRTGSTGELFF
CDR3nt: TGTGCCAGCAGCCCGCGGACAGGGAGCACCGGGGAGCTGTTTTTT

d_gene: TRBD2
j_gene: TRBJ2-3
v_gene: TRBV19
abundance: NA
CDR3aa: CATRLAGGLSTDTQYF
CDR3nt: TGTGCCACCCGACTAGCGGGAGGTCTGAGCACAGATACGCAGTATTTT

d_gene: TRBD2
j_gene: TRBJ2-1
v_gene: TRBV11-3
abundance: NA
CDR3aa: CASSQAGLAGGPYNEQFF
CDR3nt: TGTGCCAGCAGCCAAGCGGGACTAGCGGGGGGCCCTTACAATGAGCAGTTCTTC

d_gene: NA
j_gene: TRBJ2-1
v_gene: TRBV7-2
abundance: NA
CDR3aa: CASSSQGTLYNEQFF
CDR3nt: TGTGCCAGCAGCTCCCAAGGGACTCTCTACAATGAGCAGTTCTTC

d_gene: NA
j_gene: TRBJ2-7
v_gene: TRBV30
abundance: NA
CDR3aa: CAWSVMGSGEQYF
CDR3nt: TGTGCCTGGAGTGTAATGGGGTCTGGCGAGCAGTACTTC

d_gene: NA
j_gene: TRBJ2-5
v_gene: TRBV5-6
abundance: NA
CDR3aa: CASSLEAGTGGTQYF
CDR3nt: TGTGCCAGCAGCTTGGAGGCGGGAACCGGTGGGACCCAGTACTTC

d_gene: NA
j_gene: TRBJ1-5
v_gene: TRBV6-6
abundance: NA
CDR3aa: CASRMRGEGQPQHF
CDR3nt: TGTGCCAGCAGGATGAGGGGGGAAGGACAGCCCCAGCATTTT

d_gene: NA
j_gene: TRBJ1-3
v_gene: TRBV25-1
abundance: medium-sized
CDR3aa: CASSEGHLGNTIYF
CDR3nt: TGTGCCAGCAGTGAAGGTCACTTGGGAAACACCATATATTTT

d_gene: NA
j_gene: TRBJ1-6
v_gene: TRBV7-9
abundance: NA
CDR3aa: CASSLARGPLSDSPLHF
CDR3nt: TGTGCCAGCAGCTTAGCGAGGGGCCCTCTCAGCGATTCACCCCTCCACTTT

d_gene: NA
j_gene: TRBJ1-1
v_gene: TRBV5-1
abundance: few
CDR3aa: CASSLDTEAFF
CDR3nt: TGCGCCAGCAGCTTGGACACTGAAGCTTTCTTT

d_gene: NA
j_gene: TRBJ2-1
v_gene: TRBV9
abundance: NA
CDR3aa: CASSASVGSYNEQFF
CDR3nt: TGTGCCAGCAGCGCCTCCGTCGGGTCTTACAATGAGCAGTTCTTC

d_gene: NA
j_gene: TRBJ1-4
v_gene: TRBV30
abundance: few
CDR3aa: CAWSVRNEKLFF
CDR3nt: TGTGCCTGGAGTGTACGGAATGAAAAACTGTTTTTT

d_gene: TRBD1
j_gene: TRBJ2-7
v_gene: TRBV7-2
abundance: many
CDR3aa: CASSRQGAEEQYF
CDR3nt: TGTGCCAGCAGCCGACAGGGGGCGGAAGAGCAGTACTTC

d_gene: NA
j_gene: TRBJ2-2
v_gene: TRBV11-2
abundance: NA
CDR3aa: CASSSLIGARQKFF
CDR3nt: TGTGCCAGCAGCTCCCTAATTGGGGCCCGGCAAAAGTTTTTT

d_gene: TRBD1
j_gene: TRBJ2-3
v_gene: TRBV5-1
abundance: once
CDR3aa: CASSLVLGGETDTQYF
CDR3nt: TGCGCCAGCAGCCTTGTTCTAGGGGGCGAAACAGATACGCAGTATTTT

d_gene: TRBD1
j_gene: TRBJ1-4
v_gene: TRBV30
abundance: once
CDR3aa: CAWSTGGTREKLFF
CDR3nt: TGTGCCTGGAGTACAGGGGGCACTAGGGAAAAACTGTTTTTT

d_gene: TRBD2
j_gene: TRBJ2-4
v_gene: TRBV5-4
abundance: NA
CDR3aa: CASTQRDKNIQYF
CDR3nt: TGTGCCAGCACCCAGCGGGACAAAAACATTCAGTACTTC

d_gene: NA
j_gene: TRBJ2-4
v_gene: TRBV6-4
abundance: NA
CDR3aa: CASSRRKNIQYF
CDR3nt: TGTGCCAGCAGTCGACGGAAAAACATTCAGTACTTC

d_gene: NA
j_gene: TRBJ2-3
v_gene: TRBV10-1
abundance: NA
CDR3aa: CASSESTDGTQYF
CDR3nt: TGCGCCAGCAGTGAGTCGACCGATGGTACGCAGTATTTT

d_gene: TRBD1
j_gene: TRBJ1-3
v_gene: TRBV5-8
abundance: NA
CDR3aa: CASSLRTGMGTIYF
CDR3nt: TGTGCCAGCAGCCTCCGGACAGGGATGGGCACCATATATTTT

d_gene: NA
j_gene: TRBJ2-7
v_gene: TRBV29-1
abundance: NA
CDR3aa: CSATLGEIGEQYF
CDR3nt: TGCAGCGCCACCCTTGGAGAGATCGGCGAGCAGTACTTC

d_gene: NA
j_gene: TRBJ2-7
v_gene: TRBV15
abundance: NA
CDR3aa: CATSRAGTSYEQYF
CDR3nt: TGTGCCACCAGCAGAGCCGGGACTTCCTACGAGCAGTACTTC

d_gene: TRBD2
j_gene: TRBJ2-5
v_gene: TRBV18
abundance: NA
CDR3aa: CASSLLAAQETQYF
CDR3nt: TGTGCCAGCTCCCTGCTAGCGGCTCAAGAGACCCAGTACTTC

d_gene: NA
j_gene: TRBJ1-2
v_gene: TRBV5-6
abundance: NA
CDR3aa: CASSPVEPRGGYTF
CDR3nt: TGTGCCAGCAGCCCCGTGGAGCCCCGCGGAGGCTACACCTTC

d_gene: TRBD2
j_gene: TRBJ2-1
v_gene: TRBV6-5
abundance: few
CDR3aa: CASKIAGGTYNEQFF
CDR3nt: TGTGCCAGCAAAATAGCGGGGGGGACCTACAATGAGCAGTTCTTC

d_gene: NA
j_gene: TRBJ2-5
v_gene: TRBV30
abundance: NA
CDR3aa: CAWSLTPLLETQYF
CDR3nt: TGTGCCTGGAGCTTGACTCCACTGCTGGAGACCCAGTACTTC

d_gene: NA
j_gene: TRBJ2-6
v_gene: TRBV5-8
abundance: once
CDR3aa: CASSFRDNSAGANVLTF
CDR3nt: TGTGCCAGCAGCTTCCGGGACAACTCGGCTGGGGCCAACGTCCTGACTTTC

d_gene: TRBD2
j_gene: TRBJ2-5
v_gene: TRBV30
abundance: NA
CDR3aa: CAWSFGLAGGGGETQYF
CDR3nt: TGTGCCTGGAGTTTTGGACTAGCGGGGGGCGGAGGAGAGACCCAGTACTTC

d_gene: NA
j_gene: TRBJ1-2
v_gene: TRBV29-1
abundance: NA
CDR3aa: CSVVAGSGDYGYTF
CDR3nt: TGCAGCGTTGTAGCAGGGAGTGGGGACTATGGCTACACCTTC

d_gene: NA
j_gene: TRBJ1-6
v_gene: TRBV7-9
abundance: NA
CDR3aa: CASRPDGAGRDNSPLHF
CDR3nt: TGTGCCAGCAGACCAGACGGGGCAGGGAGGGATAATTCACCCCTCCACTTT

d_gene: TRBD1
j_gene: TRBJ1-6
v_gene: TRBV5-4
abundance: once
CDR3aa: CASSLGPRGDNSPLHF
CDR3nt: TGTGCCAGCAGCTTGGGACCCAGGGGGGATAATTCACCCCTCCACTTT

d_gene: NA
j_gene: TRBJ2-5
v_gene: TRBV5-6
abundance: few
CDR3aa: CASSLAERGETQYF
CDR3nt: TGTGCCAGCAGCTTGGCGGAGAGGGGAGAGACCCAGTACTTC

d_gene: TRBD1
j_gene: TRBJ2-2
v_gene: TRBV18
abundance: NA
CDR3aa: CASSPQSTGAGELFF
CDR3nt: TGTGCCAGCTCACCACAATCCACAGGGGCCGGGGAGCTGTTTTTT

d_gene: NA
j_gene: TRBJ2-5
v_gene: TRBV18
abundance: NA
CDR3aa: CASFTRFETQYF
CDR3nt: TGTGCCAGTTTCACTAGGTTTGAGACCCAGTACTTC

d_gene: TRBD2
j_gene: TRBJ2-2
v_gene: TRBV7-2
abundance: NA
CDR3aa: CASSPGTSGPGELFF
CDR3nt: TGTGCCAGCAGCCCCGGGACTAGCGGCCCCGGGGAGCTGTTTTTT

d_gene: NA
j_gene: TRBJ1-1
v_gene: TRBV7-2
abundance: NA
CDR3aa: CASSLGGDQANTEAFF
CDR3nt: TGTGCCAGCAGCTTAGGAGGTGACCAGGCTAACACTGAAGCTTTCTTT

d_gene: NA
j_gene: TRBJ2-1
v_gene: TRBV30
abundance: NA
CDR3aa: CAWSADYRDAYNEQFF
CDR3nt: TGTGCCTGGAGTGCCGACTACAGGGATGCCTACAATGAGCAGTTCTTC

d_gene: NA
j_gene: TRBJ1-3
v_gene: TRBV4-1
abundance: NA
CDR3aa: CASSQQTGKPGNTIYF
CDR3nt: TGCGCCAGCAGCCAGCAAACAGGGAAACCTGGAAACACCATATATTTT

d_gene: NA
j_gene: TRBJ1-4
v_gene: TRBV28
abundance: NA
CDR3aa: CASSLRPPGEKLFF
CDR3nt: TGTGCCAGCAGTTTGAGGCCGCCTGGGGAAAAACTGTTTTTT

d_gene: TRBD2
j_gene: TRBJ2-3
v_gene: TRBV5-1
abundance: NA
CDR3aa: CASSSLAGITDTQYF
CDR3nt: TGCGCCAGCAGCTCCCTAGCGGGTATCACAGATACGCAGTATTTT

d_gene: NA
j_gene: TRBJ1-4
v_gene: TRBV19
abundance: NA
CDR3aa: CASSAQGEKLFF
CDR3nt: TGTGCCAGTAGTGCCCAGGGGGAAAAACTGTTTTTT

d_gene: NA
j_gene: TRBJ2-3
v_gene: TRBV6-1
abundance: NA
CDR3aa: CASTQRRDSTDTQYF
CDR3nt: TGTGCCAGCACCCAACGGCGGGACAGCACAGATACGCAGTATTTT